The 7 T cell receptor beta chains below were found in one sample sequenced in a study of cytomegalovirus exposure and HLA in healthy donors. Use of 60 Vbeta and 13 Jbeta primers characterized the PCR. The assay was immunoSEQ multiplex PCR, and TCRdb's table has in-frame clones only and misses some. Among approximately 150,000 clones, 77% were seen once, and the ten largest hold 2% to 3%. Specimen: PBMCs. These receptors were collected from a woman aged 40 to 50 in good health and CMV-seropositive.

CDR3 residues: CASSLSPQPGEQYF. Here the CDR3 DNA reads TGCGCCAGCAGCTTGTCTCCACAACCGGGGGAGCAGTACTTC. The rearrangement links TRBV5-1 to TRBJ2-7, with TRBD2 as a possible D gene (5 bases). The CDR3 extends over 14 amino acids. Trimming pared 1 base from V and 7 bases from J, leaving 15 bases between. Germline assignment: CDR1 SGHRS and CDR2 YFSETQ.

This clone has only one observation. This chain uses TRBV7-2 with TRBJ2-5; 12 bases align to TRBD2. With 5 bases clipped from V and 5 bases from J, the junction kept 15 bases outside the gene matches. Per germline, CDR1 SGHTA and CDR2 FQGNSA. This CDR3 is 18 amino acids long. The CDR3 is CASSPRWSSGGAEETQYF. CDR3 DNA: TGTGCCAGCAGCCCCAGGTGGTCTAGCGGGGGGGCGGAGGAGACCCAGTACTTC.

This clone occurred a few times. The chain has TRBV2 and TRBJ2-2; D is unresolved. Germline loops: CDR1 SNHLY, CDR2 FYNNEI. CDR3 length: 15 residues. With 5 bases removed from V and 0 bases from J, the gap between germline ends came to 10 bases. The CDR3 loop reads CASSLYPANTGELFF. The CDR3 region has the DNA TGTGCCAGCAGTCTTTACCCGGCGAACACCGGGGAGCTGTTTTTT.

This clone appeared a single time. This chain links TRBV6-6 with TRBJ2-3; TRBD2 agrees at 10 bases. CDR1 and CDR2 from the germline V gene are MNHNY and SVGAGI (reference sequence). This CDR3 is 14 amino acids long. The J segment lost 5 bases and the V segment lost 7 bases, leaving 6 bases of the junction unmatched. CDR3 DNA: TGTGCCAGCACCCCTAGCGGGGGTGGAGATACGCAGTATTTT. Residues: CASTPSGGGDTQYF.

The chain employs TRBV28 and TRBJ2-1, with 7 bases that match TRBD1. This CDR3 is 13 amino acids long. The germline V gene encodes CDR1 MDHEN and CDR2 SYDVKM. V lost 5 bases, J lost 9 bases, and 7 bases stayed unmatched. CDR3 DNA: TGTGCCAGCAGTCTCCCGACAGGGTTTGAGCAGTTCTTC. Translated, it gives CASSLPTGFEQFF.

V and J are TRBV11-2 and TRBJ2-7, with no clear D. The V gene lost 2 bases and the J gene lost 0 bases, with 8 bases spanning the gap. Germline V lookup: CDR1 SGHAT, CDR2 FQNNGV. The CDR3 spans 14 residues. CDR3 residues: CASSLPENSYEQYF. In DNA, the CDR3 is TGTGCCAGCAGCTTACCGGAGAACTCCTACGAGCAGTACTTC.

The chain links TRBV28 to TRBJ2-1, with D perhaps matching TRBD2 (5 bases). The CDR3 runs 17 residues. Germline values: CDR1 MDHEN, CDR2 SYDVKM. Deletions cut 7 bases from V and 0 bases from J, with 19 bases between. The CDR3 protein is CASTSSNGGLSYNEQFF. The DNA of the CDR3 is TGTGCCAGCACTTCTTCCAACGGCGGACTCTCCTACAATGAGCAGTTCTTC.